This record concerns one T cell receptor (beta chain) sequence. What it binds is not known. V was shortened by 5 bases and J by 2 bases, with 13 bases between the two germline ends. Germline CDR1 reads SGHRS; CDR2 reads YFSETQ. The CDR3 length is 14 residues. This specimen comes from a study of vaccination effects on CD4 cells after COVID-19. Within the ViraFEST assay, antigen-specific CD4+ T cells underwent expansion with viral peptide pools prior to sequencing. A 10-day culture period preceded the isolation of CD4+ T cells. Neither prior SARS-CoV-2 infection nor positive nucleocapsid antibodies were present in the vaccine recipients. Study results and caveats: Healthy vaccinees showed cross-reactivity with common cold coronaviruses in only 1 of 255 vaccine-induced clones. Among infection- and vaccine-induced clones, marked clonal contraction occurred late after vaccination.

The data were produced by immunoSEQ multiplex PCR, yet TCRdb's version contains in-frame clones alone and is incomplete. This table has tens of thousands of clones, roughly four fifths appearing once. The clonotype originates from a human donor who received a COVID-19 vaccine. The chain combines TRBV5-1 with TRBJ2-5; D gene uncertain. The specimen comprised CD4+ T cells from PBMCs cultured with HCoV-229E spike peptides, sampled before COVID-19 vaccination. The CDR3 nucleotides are TGCGCCAGCAGATCGGAGACGTATCAAGAGACCCAGTACTTC. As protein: CASRSETYQETQYF.